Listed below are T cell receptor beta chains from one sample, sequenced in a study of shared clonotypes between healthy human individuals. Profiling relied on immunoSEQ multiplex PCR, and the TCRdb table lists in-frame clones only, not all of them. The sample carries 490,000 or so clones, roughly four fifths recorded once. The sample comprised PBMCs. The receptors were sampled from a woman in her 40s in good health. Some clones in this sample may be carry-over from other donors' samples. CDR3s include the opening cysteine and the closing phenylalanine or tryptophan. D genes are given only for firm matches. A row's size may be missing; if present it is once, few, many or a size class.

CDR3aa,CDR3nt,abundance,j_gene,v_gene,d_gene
CASSQVRADGYTF,TGCGCCAGCAGCCAAGTGAGGGCGGATGGCTACACCTTC,-,TRBJ1-2,TRBV4-3,-
CASSSTADYEQYF,TGTGCCAGCAGCTCGACAGCCGACTACGAGCAGTACTTC,-,TRBJ2-7,TRBV7-9,-
CASSPGLASEQYF,TGTGCCAGCAGCCCCGGACTAGCAAGCGAGCAGTACTTC,many,TRBJ2-7,TRBV11-3,TRBD2
CSVRDRGFDNEQFF,TGCAGCGTTCGGGACAGGGGGTTCGACAATGAGCAGTTCTTC,many,TRBJ2-1,TRBV29-1,TRBD1
CASSTDLWAGNTIYF,TGTGCCAGCAGCACGGACCTCTGGGCAGGAAACACCATATATTTT,-,TRBJ1-3,TRBV5-8,-
CASSYSLDQPQHF,TGTGCCAGCAGTTACTCGTTAGATCAGCCCCAGCATTTT,many,TRBJ1-5,TRBV6-5,-
CASSWTGGSDNEQFF,TGCGCCAGCAGCTGGACAGGGGGCAGTGACAATGAGCAGTTCTTC,few,TRBJ2-1,TRBV5-1,TRBD1
CASSQDGGLTDTQYF,TGTGCCAGCAGCCAAGATGGGGGACTCACAGATACGCAGTATTTT,-,TRBJ2-3,TRBV4-2,-
CAISSPGTGWLDGYTF,TGTGCCATCAGTAGCCCCGGGACAGGGTGGCTCGATGGCTACACCTTC,-,TRBJ1-2,TRBV10-3,TRBD1
CASSPGQSYGYTF,TGTGCCAGCAGCCCCGGACAGAGCTATGGCTACACCTTC,once,TRBJ1-2,TRBV27,-
CASSLDVTTEAFF,TGTGCCAGCAGCCTCGATGTGACGACTGAAGCTTTCTTT,once,TRBJ1-1,TRBV5-4,-
CASSLGTSGSTGELFF,TGTGCCAGCAGCCTAGGGACTAGCGGGAGCACCGGGGAGCTGTTTTTT,-,TRBJ2-2,TRBV9,TRBD2
CASSRTSGGSSYNEQFF,TGTGCCAGTAGTCGGACTAGCGGAGGAAGCTCCTACAATGAGCAGTTCTTC,-,TRBJ2-1,TRBV19,TRBD2
CASSIGQANEKLFF,TGTGCCAGTAGTATAGGACAGGCTAATGAAAAACTGTTTTTT,-,TRBJ1-4,TRBV19,-
CASSKDRGGSDTQYF,TGTGCCAGCAGTAAAGACAGGGGGGGGTCAGATACGCAGTATTTT,-,TRBJ2-3,TRBV2,TRBD1
CATRTGYETQYF,TGTGCCACCCGAACAGGGTACGAGACCCAGTACTTC,-,TRBJ2-5,TRBV6-5,-